The T cell receptor beta chain described here comes from a study of T cells after posttransplantation cyclophosphamide. The study, taken as a whole, reports: Later post-transplant blood repertoires were often dominated by donor CD8+ memory clones. Blood and skin or GI T cell repertoires showed limited TRB overlap. TRB clonality was highly associated with recipient CMV seropositivity and reactivation.

This clone was seen repeatedly, ten times or more. Its antigen is unknown. Sequencing used immunoSEQ multiplex PCR; TCRdb keeps in-frame clones, though not all of them. This sample carries 25,000 to 35,000 clones, none of them present only once. J gave up 1 base and V 5 bases, and 6 bases lay outside the gene matches. This CDR3 is 15 amino acids long. The germline CDR1 and CDR2 sequences are SGHTA and FQGNSA. Source material: PBMCs. The TCR originated in a woman in her twenties or thirties in good health and a related stem cell transplant donor. V usage is TRBV7-2 and J usage is TRBJ2-3, with TRBD2 identical over 7 bases. The CDR3 DNA reads TGTGCCAGCAGCCCGGGGGGACCAGGCACAGATACGCAGTATTTT. Residues: CASSPGGPGTDTQYF.